Listed below are T cell receptor beta chains from one sample, sequenced in a study of shared clonotypes between healthy human individuals. Profiling relied on immunoSEQ multiplex PCR, and the TCRdb table lists in-frame clones only, not all of them. The sample yields roughly 2 million clones, approximately 94% seen once. Sequencing used naive CD8+ T cells sorted from blood. The receptors come from a man between 18 and 29 years old in good health. Both conserved end residues are part of each CDR3. D genes are given only for firm matches.

V gene	J gene	D gene	CDR3 protein
TRBV7-3	TRBJ2-7	NA	CASSQGGSATYEQYF
TRBV7-9	TRBJ1-2	NA	CASSLGDLAIYGYTF
TRBV6-5	TRBJ1-2	NA	CASSYGQGTYGYTF
TRBV5-4	TRBJ2-2	TRBD1	CASRQGSGELFF
TRBV9	TRBJ1-2	TRBD1	CASSAITGVGGYTF
TRBV28	TRBJ2-1	NA	CASRDGYNEQFF
TRBV5-4	TRBJ2-5	TRBD2	CASSLRTSGHQETQYF
TRBV12-5	TRBJ2-1	TRBD2	CASGFPILLAGSSYNEQFF
TRBV9	TRBJ1-4	NA	CASSVWADPNEKLFF
TRBV10-2	TRBJ2-2	NA	CASSGLARTGELFF
TRBV2	TRBJ2-1	TRBD1	CASSPGTGLYNEQFF
TRBV4-2	TRBJ2-3	TRBD2	CASSQEGASGGEDTQYF
TRBV4-3	TRBJ2-3	TRBD2	CASSQDVSGGIPTDTQYF
TRBV30	TRBJ1-1	NA	CAWKMNTEAFF
TRBV13	TRBJ2-7	NA	CASTPGRGPTYEQYF
TRBV6-1	TRBJ2-3	NA	CASSEGGQAADTQYF
TRBV4-1	TRBJ2-7	NA	CASSQTAGQTYEQYF
TRBV4-1	TRBJ2-7	TRBD2	CASSQISGLSYEQYF
TRBV4-1	TRBJ1-5	NA	CASSHWGEGDQPQHF
TRBV6-5	TRBJ1-4	NA	CASSGGLGGEKLFF
TRBV6-5	TRBJ1-5	NA	CASSYHKTGNQPQHF
TRBV29-1	TRBJ1-2	NA	CSVSLLSVDTPNYGYTF
TRBV5-6	TRBJ2-7	NA	CASSFNGHGFYEQYF
TRBV28	TRBJ2-1	TRBD2	CASSLAGVSYNEQFF
TRBV9	TRBJ2-7	NA	CASSVGDGRGNYEQYF
TRBV5-6	TRBJ2-7	NA	CASSLMDLDEQYF
TRBV27	TRBJ1-2	NA	CASSSHGWAGYTF
TRBV6-6	TRBJ2-2	TRBD2	CASSYSGLARTGELFF
TRBV7-2	TRBJ1-2	NA	CASSLFGGMNYGYTF
TRBV7-9	TRBJ1-1	NA	CASSELDTEAFF
TRBV7-9	TRBJ2-5	NA	CASSPRRGAGETQYF
TRBV4-1	TRBJ2-1	TRBD2	CASSLSLAGHLRDEQFF
TRBV9	TRBJ1-3	NA	CASSPSGETIYF
TRBV6-5	TRBJ2-2	NA	CASSSSLTGELFF
TRBV9	TRBJ1-2	NA	CASSATGGELAYYGYTF
TRBV12-5	TRBJ2-7	NA	CASGLVRTDSYEQYF
TRBV9	TRBJ2-1	NA	CASSPSSVEQFF
TRBV30	TRBJ2-1	TRBD2	CAWSFGRATYNEQFF
TRBV5-6	TRBJ2-3	NA	CASSESGITDTQYF
TRBV6-5	TRBJ1-4	NA	CASSRIGVNEKLFF
TRBV28	TRBJ2-2	NA	CASRVQGSTGELFF
TRBV6-5	TRBJ2-7	TRBD1	CASSYGQGRYYEQYF